A single sample gave rise to the 14 T cell receptor beta chains below, sequenced in a study of response to subunit inactivated influenza vaccine. TCRdb itself ran the RT-PCR reads through MiXCR, one entry per CDR3 protein. In the table there are around 650,000 distinct CDR3 sequences, around a sixth of which are singletons. Sequencing was performed on PBMCs from blood, taken 11 to 12 days after vaccination. Receptor source: a man aged 45-65 years who received an inactivated influenza vaccine.

The chain combines TRBV10-3 with TRBJ2-7; D is uncertain. V dropped 4 bases and J dropped 4 bases, with 5 bases sitting between them. The germline CDR1 and CDR2 sequences are ENHRY and SYGVKD. The CDR3 contains 11 residues. The CDR3 sequence: CAISVGYEQYF. CDR3 sequence (DNA): TGTGCCATCAGTGTGGGGTACGAGCAGTACTTC.

Many counts were recorded for this clonotype. The rearrangement links TRBV24-1 to TRBJ2-5; D may match TRBD1 or TRBD2 (6 bases each). Trimming cost V 1 base and J 0 bases, with 14 bases left between them. The CDR3 totals 17 residues. Germline V gene sequence: CDR1 KGHDR, CDR2 SFDVKD. DNA for the CDR3: TGTGCCACCAGTGATTTCGGAGAAGGGGGGCACCAAGAGACCCAGTACTTC. Protein: CATSDFGEGGHQETQYF.

This clonotype has at least ten counts. The J gene is TRBJ2-1, the V gene TRBV4-2; 7 nucleotides match TRBD2. J lost 3 bases, V lost 4 bases, and 6 bases had no gene match. The CDR3 contains 15 residues. The germline CDR1 and CDR2 sequences are LGHNA and YNFKEQ. CDR3 in amino acids: CASSRRLADYNEQFF. DNA of the CDR3: TGTGCCAGCAGCCGTCGACTAGCAGACTACAATGAGCAGTTCTTC.

The sample holds a few counts of this clonotype. V and J are TRBV28 and TRBJ2-7; 14 bases align to TRBD2. The V gene end was trimmed by 5 bases and the J gene end by 3 bases; junction bases not matched to a gene: 9. This CDR3 region has 17 residues. In germline, CDR1 is MDHEN, CDR2 SYDVKM. The CDR3 nucleotides read TGTGCCAGCAGTCCCGGGACTAGCGGGGGACTGGTCTACGAGCAGTACTTC. Translated: CASSPGTSGGLVYEQYF.

V is TRBV7-9 and J is TRBJ1-6; a possible D gene is TRBD1 (5 bases). The CDR3 covers 13 residues. Germline V gives CDR1 SEHNR, CDR2 FQNEAQ (reference sequence). V dropped 1 base and J dropped 10 bases, with 8 bases sitting between them. DNA of the CDR3: TGTGCCAGCAGCTTAGATCGGGGGTCACCCCTCCACTTT. Encoded protein: CASSLDRGSPLHF.

This clonotype turned up a few times. The gene calls are TRBV4-2 and TRBJ2-3; D is perhaps TRBD2 (5 bases). The germline V gene has CDR1 LGHNA and CDR2 YNFKEQ. The CDR3 consists of 13 residues. Trimming stripped 3 bases from V and 2 bases from J, with 6 bases between. DNA of the CDR3: TGTGCCAGCAGCCAGGAGGCCACAGATACGCAGTATTTT. As protein: CASSQEATDTQYF.

Only a few counts were recorded for this clonotype. V and J are TRBV6-2 or TRBV6-3 and TRBJ1-5; the match to TRBD1 covers 7 bases. CDR3 length equals 19 residues. V lost 2 bases to trimming and J lost 2 bases; unmatched junction nucleotides: 15. The germline V gene encodes CDR1 MNHEY and CDR2 SVGEGT. The CDR3 region has the DNA TGTGCCAGCAGTTACAAACAACAGGGGATGGGAGGAGGCAATCAGCCCCAGCATTTT. This codes for CASSYKQQGMGGGNQPQHF.

This clonotype came up many times. The V call is TRBV20-1, the J call TRBJ2-7; 8 bases are shared with TRBD2. V shed 6 bases, J shed 6 bases, and the junction held 7 bases outside the gene matches. Germline V gives CDR1 DFQATT, CDR2 SNEGSKA (reference sequence). The CDR3 extends over 12 amino acids. CDR3 DNA: TGCAGTGCCAAACTAGCGGCACCCGAGCAGTACTTC. It specifies CSAKLAAPEQYF.

This clonotype was recorded at least ten times. The chain couples TRBV20-1 to TRBJ2-7; no clear D. Germline loops: CDR1 DFQATT, CDR2 SNEGSKA (reference sequence). This CDR3 is 14 amino acids long. V dropped 5 bases and J dropped 0 bases, with 14 bases sitting between them. The CDR3 DNA sequence: TGCAGTGCTCAACTCGCCTCGGGCTCCTACGAGCAGTACTTC. This codes for CSAQLASGSYEQYF.

The chain is built from TRBV20-1 and TRBJ2-5; TRBD2 agrees at 7 bases. CDR3 length: 14 amino acids. In germline, CDR1 is DFQATT, CDR2 SNEGSKA (reference sequence). J gave up 5 bases and V 2 bases, and 8 bases lay outside the gene matches. The CDR3: CSARTPTSRETQYF. DNA of the CDR3: TGCAGTGCTAGAACCCCGACTAGCAGGGAGACCCAGTACTTC.

This clonotype came up a few times. This chain connects TRBV29-1 to TRBJ2-7; D unresolved. Trimming shortened V by 6 bases and J by 0 bases, and 9 bases separated the two germline ends. The CDR3 runs to 12 residues. Germline-derived CDR1 and CDR2 are SQVTM and ANQGSEA. The CDR3 coding sequence is TGCAGCGTCTGGGTTAGCTCCTACGAGCAGTACTTC. Amino acid sequence: CSVWVSSYEQYF.

This rearrangement joins TRBV9 to TRBJ2-7; TRBD2 might be the D (6 bases). V was pared by 4 bases and J by 0 bases, with 14 bases between. The CDR3 contains 15 residues. Germline loops: CDR1 SGDLS, CDR2 YYNGEE. The chain's CDR3 is CASSNRDWVSYEQYF. CDR3 nucleotide sequence: TGTGCCAGCAGCAACCGGGACTGGGTCTCCTACGAGCAGTACTTC.

The V call is TRBV20-1, the J call TRBJ2-2; TRBD1 or TRBD2 may be the D gene (6 bases each). Germline loops: CDR1 DFQATT, CDR2 SNEGSKA (reference sequence). Trimming cost V 0 bases and J 15 bases, with 14 bases left between them. This CDR3 comprises 12 residues. The CDR3, as DNA: TGCAGTGCTAGAGAACGCGGGGACAAGGTGTTTTTT. Amino acids: CSARERGDKVFF.

On this clonotype itself: At one end, the junction sequence differs from germline, possibly due to a read error. This sequence joins TRBV4-2 and TRBJ1-2; the D is unclear. Germline CDR1 and CDR2: LGHNA and YNFKEQ. This CDR3 has 14 residues. CDR3 sequence reads: CAISPGLRNYGYTF. CDR3 DNA sequence: TGTGCCATCAGCCCCGGGCTCCGGAACTATGGCTACACCTTC.